This TCR beta chain is from a study of cytomegalovirus exposure and HLA in healthy donors. For the study at large: Caucasian-associated ancestry cluster membership applied to less than 85% of 300 to 450 genotyped donors.

Study-wide results and caveats: Follow-up analysis later connected one missense variant in DCLRE1C with trimming of TCR beta V- and J-genes. In an earlier analysis, productive rearrangement rates for most beta V segments clustered near 87% or 30%. Upon later analysis, HLA-associated TCR beta chains proved more clonally expanded than other, equally common chains.

The PCR had 60 Vbeta and 13 Jbeta primers. Assay used: immunoSEQ multiplex PCR; TCRdb lists only in-frame clones, some missing. The sample holds 200,000 to 250,000 clones, over 75% seen once. The CDR3 sequence is 17 residues long. Germline CDR1 reads MGHDK; CDR2 reads SYGVNS. Trimming cost V 8 bases and J 7 bases, with 26 bases left between them. On this clone: Its antigen is still unknown.

The V call is TRBV25-1, the J call TRBJ1-4; unclear D gene. The origin of this receptor is a boy aged 10-17 years in good health and CMV-seronegative. The sequenced sample consisted of PBMCs. Written as DNA, the CDR3 is TGTGCCAGCGCTGAGGGAAAAGTATGGGTGGTAGGTGAAAAACTGTTTTTT. Its translation: CASAEGKVWVVGEKLFF.